This T cell receptor beta chain comes out of a study of shared clonotypes between healthy human individuals. Using immunoSEQ multiplex PCR, the repertoire was profiled, and TCRdb retains in-frame clones only, with some absent. The sample lists roughly 400,000 clones, approximately 97% occurring once. CDR1 SGHKS and CDR2 YYEKEE come from the germline V gene (reference sequence). This CDR3 comprises 19 residues. V was clipped by 1 base and J by 4 bases; unmatched bases: 16. A remark on this clone: Its target is not known.

Notes on the study in general: It was anticipated that sequencing depth would influence how many clonotypes donors shared. Roughly 5% of naive CD4 clonotypes were common to a few donors.

The chain joins TRBV5-5 to TRBJ2-5, with 10 bases matching TRBD1. Sequencing input: memory CD8+ T cells sorted from blood. The sample's subset: CD45RO+ cells pooled with CCR7-negative TemRA cells. The clonotype comes from a man aged 25-45 years in good health. The CDR3 loop reads CASSLSGVGTGARRETQYF. The CDR3 bases are TGTGCCAGCAGCTTGTCGGGTGTTGGGACAGGGGCTCGAAGAGAGACCCAGTACTTC.